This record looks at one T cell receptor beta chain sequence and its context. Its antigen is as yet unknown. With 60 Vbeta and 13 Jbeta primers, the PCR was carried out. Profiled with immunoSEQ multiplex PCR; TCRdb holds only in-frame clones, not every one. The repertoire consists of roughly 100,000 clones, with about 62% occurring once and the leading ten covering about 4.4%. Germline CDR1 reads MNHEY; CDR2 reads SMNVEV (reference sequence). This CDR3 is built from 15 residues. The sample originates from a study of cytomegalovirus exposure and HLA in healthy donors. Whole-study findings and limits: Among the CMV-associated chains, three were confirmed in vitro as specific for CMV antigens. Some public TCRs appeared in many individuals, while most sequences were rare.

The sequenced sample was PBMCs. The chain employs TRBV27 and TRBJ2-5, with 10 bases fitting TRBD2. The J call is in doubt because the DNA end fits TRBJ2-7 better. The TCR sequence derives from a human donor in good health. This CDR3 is CASSRSSGSAYEQYF. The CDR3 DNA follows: TGTGCCAGCAGTCGTTCTAGCGGGAGCGCCTACGAGCAGTACTTC.